The 9 T cell receptor beta chains listed next were all sequenced from one sample in a study of CD8 T cells in ankylosing spondylitis. TCRdb recomputed calls from the 5' RACE reads with MiXCR, one row per CDR3 protein. The sample lists 300,000 to 400,000 distinct CDR3 sequences, 20% to 25% occurring once. What was sequenced was blood, either unsorted or a sorted T cell fraction (not recorded which). The receptors originated from a male donor with ankylosing spondylitis or in good health (not recorded which).

The rearrangement joins TRBV2 to TRBJ2-7, with TRBD2 as a possible D gene (6 bases). Trimming shortened V by 6 bases and J by 3 bases, and 15 bases separated the two germline ends. Per the germline V gene, CDR1 is SNHLY and CDR2 is FYNNEI. The CDR3 is 14 amino acids. The CDR3 is CASSVQEGYYEQYF. The CDR3 coding sequence is TGTGCCAGCAGCGTGCAGGAGGGGTACTACGAGCAGTACTTC.

This clonotype has more than one count but fewer than ten. This sequence joins TRBV3-1 and TRBJ2-7, with D maybe TRBD1 (5 bases). Trimming removed 2 bases at V and 6 bases at J, with 11 bases between. The germline gives CDR1 LGHDT, CDR2 YNNKEL (reference sequence). This CDR3 region has 13 residues. The CDR3 region is CASSQQGAIEQYF. CDR3 DNA: TGTGCCAGCAGCCAACAGGGTGCCATCGAGCAGTACTTC.

This chain uses TRBV7-9 with TRBJ2-7, with 9 bases identical to TRBD1. Unmatched junction bases numbered 9, after V lost 5 bases and J lost 1 base. The CDR3 consists of 16 residues. CDR1 is SEHNR and CDR2 is FQNEAQ in the germline V gene (reference sequence). The chain's CDR3 is CASSTPDRGSSYEQYF. The DNA for the CDR3 is TGTGCCAGCAGCACTCCGGACAGGGGTTCTTCCTACGAGCAGTACTTC.

This clonotype was detected ten times or more. The gene calls are TRBV10-3 and TRBJ2-3, with 11 bases that match TRBD2. CDR1 and CDR2 (germline): ENHRY, SYGVKD. Trimming took 8 bases from V and 4 from J; bases not matched to a gene: 2. The CDR3 loop spans 13 amino acids. CDR3 region: CAIGSGGADTQYF. For the CDR3, the DNA is TGTGCCATCGGTAGCGGGGGGGCAGATACGCAGTATTTT.

The genes are TRBV12-3 or TRBV12-4 and TRBJ2-3; a possible D gene is TRBD2 (5 bases). V lost 6 bases to trimming and J lost 5 bases, with 9 bases between them. The CDR3 consists of 12 residues. The CDR3 DNA reads as TGTGCCAGCAGGGGAGTTGAAGATACGCAGTATTTT. Its protein is CASRGVEDTQYF.

This clonotype was counted between two and nine times. The rearrangement uses TRBV29-1 and TRBJ2-1, with D possibly being TRBD1 or TRBD2 (6 bases each). Per the germline V gene, CDR1 is SQVTM and CDR2 is ANQGSEA. V was cut by 4 bases and J by 3 bases, with 13 bases left in between. The CDR3 consists of 14 residues. The CDR3 region is CSVVGGGIYNEQFF. For the CDR3, the DNA is TGCAGCGTTGTCGGAGGGGGGATCTACAATGAGCAGTTCTTC.

V gene TRBV15 combines with J gene TRBJ2-3; either TRBD1 or TRBD2 may fit D (5 bases each). The CDR3 totals 14 residues. Germline loops: CDR1 LNHNV, CDR2 YYDKDF (reference sequence). V was pared by 8 bases and J by 5 bases, with 17 bases between. CDR3 sequence: CATSYRTREDTQYF. The CDR3, as DNA: TGTGCCACCTCCTACAGGACGAGGGAAGATACGCAGTATTTT.

This chain uses TRBV6-1 with TRBJ2-7; TRBD1 aligns across 10 bases. This CDR3 region has 14 residues. J gave up 4 bases and V 6 bases, and 6 bases lay outside the gene matches. Germline V gene lookup returns CDR1 MNHNS and CDR2 SASEGT. The CDR3 coding sequence is TGTGCCAGCAGGCCTCGGGACAGGGGTTACGAGCAGTACTTC. It translates to CASRPRDRGYEQYF.

The sample holds a few counts of this clonotype. The junction departs from germline at one end; a sequencing error may be responsible. This chain joins TRBV6-5 and TRBJ1-5, with 8 positions matching TRBD1. Germline-derived CDR1 and CDR2 are MNHEY and SVGAGI. This CDR3 is 12 amino acids long. CDR3 coding DNA: TGTGCCAGCAGTTGGGACAGGTCGGAGGAGTATTTT. This sequence encodes CASSWDRSEEYF.